Following are 2 T cell receptor beta chains from one sample sequenced in a study of OX40 agonist ivuxolimab in advanced cancers. The data were produced by immunoSEQ multiplex PCR, yet TCRdb's version contains in-frame clones alone and is incomplete. The data contain tens of thousands of clones, roughly nine tenths of them singletons. The sequencing used CD4+ or CD8+ T cells sorted from blood, collected in a trial of the OX40 agonist ivuxolimab. All receptors come from an adult with an advanced solid tumor such as melanoma, head and neck, liver or kidney cancer.

The V gene is TRBV6-6, the J gene TRBJ1-1, with D perhaps matching TRBD1 (6 bases). V lost 2 bases and J lost 4, with 8 bases in between. The CDR3 length is 13 residues. Germline V lookup: CDR1 MNHNY, CDR2 SVGAGI (reference sequence). The CDR3 region is CASSYRGRTEAFF. For the CDR3, the DNA is TGTGCCAGCAGTTACCGGGGGCGCACTGAAGCTTTCTTT.

V is TRBV5-4 and J is TRBJ2-1, with D perhaps matching TRBD1 (6 bases). Germline V gives CDR1 SGHNT, CDR2 YYREEE (reference sequence). CDR3 length equals 12 residues. Trimming stripped 1 base from V and 9 bases from J, with 8 bases between. The CDR3 is CASSLQGIEQFF. Here the CDR3 DNA reads TGTGCCAGCAGCTTGCAGGGGATTGAGCAGTTCTTC. Using reference TRBV5-4 and TRBJ2-1 for the parts outside the CDR3, the full variable domain is ETGVTQSPTHLIKTRGQQVTLRCSSQSGHNTVSWYQQALGQGPQFIFQYYREEENGRGNFPPRFSGLQFPNYSSELNVNALELDDSALYLCASSLQGIEQFFGPGTRLTVL.